The 5 T cell receptor beta chains below all came from one sample that was sequenced in a study of TIL therapy for anti-PD-1-resistant metastatic lung cancer. Described time point: pre-treatment sample, taken before nivolumab and TIL therapy. The libraries were made with immunoSEQ v3. TCRdb's table, derived via immunoSEQ multiplex PCR, lists solely in-frame clones and lacks some. The repertoire holds about 60,000 clones, with about nine tenths as singletons. The sample was blood, taken at baseline. These receptors were obtained from a person between 30 and 79 years old with non-small cell lung cancer.

V usage is TRBV25-1 and J usage is TRBJ1-6, with no clear D. The CDR3 has 16 residues. Per germline, CDR1 MGHDK and CDR2 SYGVNS. V gave up 5 bases and J gave up 7 bases, with 18 bases separating them. CDR3 protein: CASSLTESVGNSPLHF. CDR3 nucleotides: TGTGCCAGCAGTCTCACCGAGTCCGTGGGGAATTCACCCCTCCACTTT. The full variable domain, its missing parts supplied by reference TRBV25-1 and TRBJ1-6, is EADIYQTPRYLVIGTGKKITLECSQTMGHDKMYWYQQDPGMELHLIHYSYGVNSTEKGDLSSESTVSRIRTEHFPLTLESARPSHTSQYLCASSLTESVGNSPLHFGNGTRLTVT.

This clone appeared once. J is TRBJ2-3 and V is TRBV10-1, with 11 positions matching TRBD2. Germline values: CDR1 WNHNN, CDR2 SYGVQD (reference sequence). The CDR3 has 15 amino acids. Trimming at V came to 8 bases and at J to 2 bases, leaving 6 bases not matched to a gene. CDR3 residues: CASSKTSGVTDTQYF. The CDR3 DNA sequence: TGCGCCAGCTCTAAGACTAGCGGGGTCACAGATACGCAGTATTTT.

The CDR3 region is CASSGQGGTQYF. The CDR3 coding sequence is TGTGCCAGCAGTGGGCAGGGAGGGACCCAGTACTTC. J is TRBJ2-5 and V is TRBV2, with a weak D call TRBD2 (6 bases). Deletions cut 4 bases from V and 7 bases from J, with 10 bases between. The germline CDR1 and CDR2 sequences are SNHLY and FYNNEI. The CDR3 extends over 12 amino acids.

This rearrangement joins TRBV30 to TRBJ2-1; D is uncertain. Trimming pared 4 bases from V and 0 bases from J, leaving 13 bases between. Germline CDR1 GTSNPN, CDR2 SVGIG (reference sequence). The CDR3 is 15 amino acids. CDR3 in DNA: TGTGCCTGGAAAAGGAACTCTGGCTCCTACAATGAGCAGTTCTTC. This codes for CAWKRNSGSYNEQFF.

The J gene is TRBJ2-7, the V gene TRBV4-1; the match to TRBD2 covers 8 bases. Germline trimming cut 1 base from V and 1 base from J; bases unmatched to any gene: 6. The CDR3 covers 16 residues. Germline loops: CDR1 MGHRA, CDR2 YSYEKL. In DNA form, the CDR3 reads TGCGCCAGCAGCCAAGGGGGTAGCGGGGTTTCCTACGAGCAGTACTTC. Encoded protein: CASSQGGSGVSYEQYF.